This T cell receptor beta chain was sequenced for a study of T cells after yellow fever vaccination. Study background: It was SMART-Seq v4 Ultra Low Input that prepared the fractions with low cell numbers.

General study results and limits: The secondary response was weaker, and its peak arrived faster, on day 5 versus 15. High-abundance clonotypes from the bulk population could contaminate FACS-sorted repertoires. Post-booster repertoires contained most primary-vaccination clones again (roughly 96% CD4, about 88% CD8).

A single record per CDR3 protein comes from TCRdb applying MiXCR to the 5' RACE reads. The data contain 110,000 to 150,000 distinct CDR3 sequences, 6.6% of them singletons. Ten or more counts support this clonotype. Its specificity is not known. The sequencing here drew on CD4+ T cells sorted from PBMCs, taken 10 days after the yellow fever booster vaccination. This clonotype originated in a man aged 30 to 45 who received the YFV17D yellow fever vaccine.

The CDR3 protein is CASSSGRLPSYEQYF. CDR3 coding DNA: TGCGCCAGCAGCTCGGGGAGGTTGCCTTCCTACGAGCAGTACTTC. The chain has TRBV5-1 and TRBJ2-7, with D perhaps TRBD2 (6 bases). The CDR3 has 15 residues. Trimming cost V 3 bases and J 1 base, with 14 bases left between them. Germline V lookup: CDR1 SGHRS, CDR2 YFSETQ.